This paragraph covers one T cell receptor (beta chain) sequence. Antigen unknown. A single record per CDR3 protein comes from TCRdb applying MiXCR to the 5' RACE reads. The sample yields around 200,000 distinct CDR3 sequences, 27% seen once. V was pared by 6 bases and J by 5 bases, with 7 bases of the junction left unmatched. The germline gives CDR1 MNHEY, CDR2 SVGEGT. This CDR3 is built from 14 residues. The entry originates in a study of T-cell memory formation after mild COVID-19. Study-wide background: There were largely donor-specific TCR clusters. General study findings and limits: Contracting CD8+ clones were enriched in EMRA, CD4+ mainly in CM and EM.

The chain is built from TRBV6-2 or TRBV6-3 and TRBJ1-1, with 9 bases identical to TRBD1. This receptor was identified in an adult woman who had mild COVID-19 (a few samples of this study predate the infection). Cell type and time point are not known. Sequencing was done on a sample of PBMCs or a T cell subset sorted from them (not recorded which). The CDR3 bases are TGTGCCAGCAGGACTACAGGGGGCTTTACTGAAGCTTTCTTT. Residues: CASRTTGGFTEAFF.